The rows below give T cell receptor beta chains drawn from one sample of a study of CD8+ T cells in alopecia areata. Generated by immunoSEQ multiplex PCR, the TCRdb table keeps only in-frame clones and is missing some. The table records 90,000 to 120,000 clones, 45% to 70% of them present only once. The sample consisted of CD8+ T cells sorted from blood. The origin of the receptors is a human donor in good health. CDR3s include the opening cysteine and the closing phenylalanine or tryptophan. A D gene is named only where the DNA matches it firmly. Only some rows state a clone size, as once, few, many or a class for expanded clones.

d_gene: NA; v_gene: TRBV25-1; abundance: few; j_gene: TRBJ1-2; CDR3nt: TGTGCCAGCAGTGAATATATTAGTACGGACAGCAACTATGGCTACACCTTC; CDR3aa: CASSEYISTDSNYGYTF
d_gene: TRBD1; v_gene: TRBV15; abundance: NA; j_gene: TRBJ1-5; CDR3nt: TGTGCCACCAGCGAAACCCAGGGGGATAATCAGCCCCAGCATTTT; CDR3aa: CATSETQGDNQPQHF
d_gene: TRBD1; v_gene: TRBV25-1; abundance: NA; j_gene: TRBJ2-5; CDR3nt: TGTGCCAGCAGTTTAACAGGGGGCGCGGTCCGAAGAGAGACCCAGTACTTC; CDR3aa: CASSLTGGAVRRETQYF
d_gene: TRBD1; v_gene: TRBV30; abundance: NA; j_gene: TRBJ1-2; CDR3nt: TGTGCCTGGGACCCGACAGGGGGCGGACGGTATGGCTACACCTTC; CDR3aa: CAWDPTGGGRYGYTF
d_gene: NA; v_gene: TRBV6-5; abundance: many; j_gene: TRBJ2-5; CDR3nt: TGTGCCAGCAGGGACCCGGGTGGCCAAGAGACCCAGTACTTC; CDR3aa: CASRDPGGQETQYF
d_gene: NA; v_gene: TRBV2; abundance: NA; j_gene: TRBJ2-1; CDR3nt: TGTGCCAGCACCGAGTCGGAGACTAGTGCGAATGAGCAGTTCTTC; CDR3aa: CASTESETSANEQFF
d_gene: TRBD1; v_gene: TRBV4-3; abundance: few; j_gene: TRBJ1-6; CDR3nt: TGCGCCAGCAGCCAAGAAGGCGACAGGGCAAATTCACCCCTCCACTTT; CDR3aa: CASSQEGDRANSPLHF
d_gene: NA; v_gene: TRBV27; abundance: NA; j_gene: TRBJ2-5; CDR3nt: TGTGCCAGCAGTTTTAGGATCAGAGAGACCCAGTACTTC; CDR3aa: CASSFRIRETQYF
d_gene: NA; v_gene: TRBV4-1; abundance: NA; j_gene: TRBJ1-4; CDR3nt: TGCGCCAGCAGCCCTGGTGTTGTGGCACCGGACAGTGAAAAACTGTTTTTT; CDR3aa: CASSPGVVAPDSEKLFF
d_gene: NA; v_gene: TRBV13; abundance: few; j_gene: TRBJ1-1; CDR3nt: TGTGCCAGCAGCGAAGACGGGACCACTGAAGCTTTCTTT; CDR3aa: CASSEDGTTEAFF
d_gene: NA; v_gene: TRBV29-1; abundance: NA; j_gene: TRBJ2-1; CDR3nt: TGCAGCTCCATTATCTGGGACTCCTACAATGAGCAGTTCTTC; CDR3aa: CSSIIWDSYNEQFF
d_gene: TRBD2; v_gene: TRBV9; abundance: NA; j_gene: TRBJ2-3; CDR3nt: TGTGCCAGCAGCGTAGGAGAGCGGGGGGCGCTTAGCACAGATACGCAGTATTTT; CDR3aa: CASSVGERGALSTDTQYF
d_gene: NA; v_gene: TRBV5-1; abundance: NA; j_gene: TRBJ1-4; CDR3nt: TGCGCCAGCAGCTTTGAAGGCGTCGGAGCTCTGTTTTTT; CDR3aa: CASSFEGVGALFF
d_gene: NA; v_gene: TRBV4-1; abundance: many; j_gene: TRBJ1-2; CDR3nt: TGCGCCAGCAGCCAAGGGACGACCATTAACTATGGCTACACCTTC; CDR3aa: CASSQGTTINYGYTF
d_gene: TRBD1; v_gene: TRBV28; abundance: once; j_gene: TRBJ2-7; CDR3nt: TGTGCCAGCAGGGGCACCGACAGGGCCGAGCAGTACTTC; CDR3aa: CASRGTDRAEQYF
d_gene: TRBD2; v_gene: TRBV11-2; abundance: NA; j_gene: TRBJ2-5; CDR3nt: TGCGCCAGCAGCCAAGTACAAGCGGGGGCCCCAGAGACCCAGTACTTC; CDR3aa: CASSQVQAGAPETQYF
d_gene: NA; v_gene: TRBV30; abundance: few; j_gene: TRBJ2-3; CDR3nt: TGTGCCTGGAGTGTACCCCCCCCAGATACGCAGTATTTT; CDR3aa: CAWSVPPPDTQYF
d_gene: TRBD2; v_gene: TRBV2; abundance: few; j_gene: TRBJ2-3; CDR3nt: TGTGCCAGATCCAAGCGGGGGCCAGATACGCAGTATTTT; CDR3aa: CARSKRGPDTQYF
d_gene: TRBD1; v_gene: TRBV28; abundance: NA; j_gene: TRBJ1-2; CDR3nt: TGTGCCAGCAGCACAGGGGCTACGAATGGCTACACCTTC; CDR3aa: CASSTGATNGYTF
d_gene: NA; v_gene: TRBV4-1; abundance: once; j_gene: TRBJ2-7; CDR3nt: TGCGCCAGCAGCCACCGGATAGGGGCCGCCTACGAGCAGTACTTC; CDR3aa: CASSHRIGAAYEQYF
d_gene: NA; v_gene: TRBV5-1; abundance: NA; j_gene: TRBJ2-3; CDR3nt: TGCGCCAGCAGTTGGGGCAGATGGATCTCCTACTTCAGCACAGATACGCAGTATTTT; CDR3aa: CASSWGRWISYFSTDTQYF
d_gene: NA; v_gene: TRBV6-6; abundance: NA; j_gene: TRBJ1-1; CDR3nt: TGTGCCAGCAGTTACTCGTCGGGGGCGCTTCCTGAAGCTTTCTTT; CDR3aa: CASSYSSGALPEAFF
d_gene: NA; v_gene: TRBV5-6; abundance: NA; j_gene: TRBJ2-7; CDR3nt: TGTGCCAGCAGCTTGGGACTGAGCTCCTACGAGCAGTACTTC; CDR3aa: CASSLGLSSYEQYF
d_gene: NA; v_gene: TRBV11-2; abundance: NA; j_gene: TRBJ2-1; CDR3nt: TGTGCCAGCAGCCCAGGCAGGGACTACAATGAGCAGTTCTTC; CDR3aa: CASSPGRDYNEQFF
d_gene: NA; v_gene: TRBV9; abundance: NA; j_gene: TRBJ2-3; CDR3nt: TGTGCCAGCAGCGTAGATACTGGCACAGATACGCAGTATTTT; CDR3aa: CASSVDTGTDTQYF
d_gene: NA; v_gene: TRBV25-1; abundance: NA; j_gene: TRBJ2-7; CDR3nt: TGTGCCAGCAGTGCGGAACTGGGATCGGGAGAGCAGTACTTC; CDR3aa: CASSAELGSGEQYF
d_gene: NA; v_gene: TRBV20-1; abundance: NA; j_gene: TRBJ1-2; CDR3nt: TGCAGCGTATCAGGGACTCGAGGCTACACCTTC; CDR3aa: CSVSGTRGYTF
d_gene: TRBD2; v_gene: TRBV11-2; abundance: NA; j_gene: TRBJ2-7; CDR3nt: TGTGCCAGCAGCTCCCCGGGGGAGCGGGGATATTACGAGCAGTACTTC; CDR3aa: CASSSPGERGYYEQYF
d_gene: TRBD2; v_gene: TRBV7-2; abundance: many; j_gene: TRBJ2-3; CDR3nt: TGTGCCAGCAGCCCTGAGCGGGGTAGCACAGATACGCAGTATTTT; CDR3aa: CASSPERGSTDTQYF
d_gene: NA; v_gene: TRBV7-9; abundance: NA; j_gene: TRBJ2-1; CDR3nt: TGTGCCAGCAGCTTGGCAACCCCCGGGGCATACAATGAGCAGTTCTTC; CDR3aa: CASSLATPGAYNEQFF
d_gene: NA; v_gene: TRBV13; abundance: NA; j_gene: TRBJ2-4; CDR3nt: TGTGCCAGCAGCTTATCAGGGGACATTCAGTACTTC; CDR3aa: CASSLSGDIQYF
d_gene: TRBD1; v_gene: TRBV9; abundance: NA; j_gene: TRBJ1-4; CDR3nt: TGTGCCAGCAGCCCCCAGACAGGGGCGAATGAAAAACTGTTTTTT; CDR3aa: CASSPQTGANEKLFF
d_gene: NA; v_gene: TRBV29-1; abundance: NA; j_gene: TRBJ1-1; CDR3nt: TGCAGCGTTGATTATGGCTGGAGACTGGGGAACACTGAAGCTTTCTTT; CDR3aa: CSVDYGWRLGNTEAFF
d_gene: NA; v_gene: TRBV15; abundance: NA; j_gene: TRBJ1-2; CDR3nt: TGTGCCACCAGCAGAGATGCAAGCGAGGGCTACACCTTC; CDR3aa: CATSRDASEGYTF
d_gene: NA; v_gene: TRBV5-6; abundance: NA; j_gene: TRBJ2-7; CDR3nt: TGTGCCAGCAGCTTGCCGACAGGGGGATTGTTAGCGGGGGAGCAGTACTTC; CDR3aa: CASSLPTGGLLAGEQYF
d_gene: NA; v_gene: TRBV9; abundance: once; j_gene: TRBJ1-2; CDR3nt: TGTGCCAGCAGCTCCGGGGGGCGTGATGGCTACACCTTC; CDR3aa: CASSSGGRDGYTF
d_gene: NA; v_gene: TRBV7-2; abundance: NA; j_gene: TRBJ2-2; CDR3nt: TGTGCCAGCAGCTTAGTGGGTTCCCCTCCCACCGGGGAGCTGTTTTTT; CDR3aa: CASSLVGSPPTGELFF
d_gene: TRBD1; v_gene: TRBV7-2; abundance: NA; j_gene: TRBJ2-4; CDR3nt: TGTGCCAGCAGCTTCCCGACTCAGGGGGCCGAAAACATTCAGTACTTC; CDR3aa: CASSFPTQGAENIQYF
d_gene: TRBD1; v_gene: TRBV5-1; abundance: NA; j_gene: TRBJ1-6; CDR3nt: TGCGCCAGCAGCTGGACAACAAGCGTCCGACAGGGCCGTAGGCATTCACCCCTCCACTTT; CDR3aa: CASSWTTSVRQGRRHSPLHF
d_gene: NA; v_gene: TRBV13; abundance: NA; j_gene: TRBJ1-1; CDR3nt: TGTGCCAGCAGCTTAGGTTTTGGGGGGCCTGAAGCTTTCTTT; CDR3aa: CASSLGFGGPEAFF
d_gene: TRBD1; v_gene: TRBV7-9; abundance: NA; j_gene: TRBJ2-7; CDR3nt: TGTGCCAGCAGCTTCCCCGGACAGGGGGTCGACGAGCAGTACTTC; CDR3aa: CASSFPGQGVDEQYF
d_gene: NA; v_gene: TRBV30; abundance: few; j_gene: TRBJ1-1; CDR3nt: TGTGCCTGGATGGACGGAATCTCAATTGAAGCTTTCTTT; CDR3aa: CAWMDGISIEAFF
d_gene: TRBD2; v_gene: TRBV14; abundance: NA; j_gene: TRBJ2-3; CDR3nt: TGTGCCAGCAGCCTAGCGGGAGGCCCCCTTGATACGCAGTATTTT; CDR3aa: CASSLAGGPLDTQYF
d_gene: TRBD1; v_gene: TRBV13; abundance: few; j_gene: TRBJ1-4; CDR3nt: TGTGCCAGCAGCTTCAGGGGACAGGGAGACGAAAAACTGTTTTTT; CDR3aa: CASSFRGQGDEKLFF
d_gene: NA; v_gene: TRBV29-1; abundance: NA; j_gene: TRBJ2-7; CDR3nt: TGCAGCGTACTACTCTCCTACGAGCAGTACTTC; CDR3aa: CSVLLSYEQYF
d_gene: NA; v_gene: TRBV30; abundance: NA; j_gene: TRBJ2-1; CDR3nt: TGTGCCTCACAGGGTTCATGGGGGTACAATGAGCAGTTCTTC; CDR3aa: CASQGSWGYNEQFF
d_gene: NA; v_gene: TRBV28; abundance: NA; j_gene: TRBJ2-7; CDR3nt: TGTGCCAGCAGTCCCACCGCATACGAGCAGTACTTC; CDR3aa: CASSPTAYEQYF
d_gene: NA; v_gene: TRBV21-1; abundance: NA; j_gene: TRBJ2-7; CDR3nt: TGTGCCAGCATCACAGGGTCAACCTCCGAGCAGTACTTC; CDR3aa: CASITGSTSEQYF
d_gene: NA; v_gene: TRBV14; abundance: NA; j_gene: TRBJ2-1; CDR3nt: TGTGCCAGCAGCCAATACTTCAGCTCCTACAATGAGCAGTTCTTC; CDR3aa: CASSQYFSSYNEQFF
d_gene: TRBD2; v_gene: TRBV29-1; abundance: NA; j_gene: TRBJ2-2; CDR3nt: TGCAGCGCTTGGCCGGGGGGGCGGTCCGGGGAGCTGTTTTTT; CDR3aa: CSAWPGGRSGELFF
d_gene: NA; v_gene: TRBV7-6; abundance: few; j_gene: TRBJ1-1; CDR3nt: TGTGCCAGCAGCTTATCTGGGGGCCGCACTGAAGCTTTCTTT; CDR3aa: CASSLSGGRTEAFF
d_gene: NA; v_gene: TRBV6-5; abundance: few; j_gene: TRBJ2-4; CDR3nt: TGTGCCAGCAGTTACTCTGGTCGGAAAAACATTCAGTACTTC; CDR3aa: CASSYSGRKNIQYF
d_gene: NA; v_gene: TRBV27; abundance: NA; j_gene: TRBJ2-7; CDR3nt: TGTGCCAGCAGTATACGGATAGTGGTCTACGAGCAGTACTTC; CDR3aa: CASSIRIVVYEQYF
d_gene: TRBD1; v_gene: TRBV28; abundance: NA; j_gene: TRBJ2-7; CDR3nt: TGTGCCAGCAGCCTGACCGGGACAGGGGGTTCCGAGCAGTACTTC; CDR3aa: CASSLTGTGGSEQYF